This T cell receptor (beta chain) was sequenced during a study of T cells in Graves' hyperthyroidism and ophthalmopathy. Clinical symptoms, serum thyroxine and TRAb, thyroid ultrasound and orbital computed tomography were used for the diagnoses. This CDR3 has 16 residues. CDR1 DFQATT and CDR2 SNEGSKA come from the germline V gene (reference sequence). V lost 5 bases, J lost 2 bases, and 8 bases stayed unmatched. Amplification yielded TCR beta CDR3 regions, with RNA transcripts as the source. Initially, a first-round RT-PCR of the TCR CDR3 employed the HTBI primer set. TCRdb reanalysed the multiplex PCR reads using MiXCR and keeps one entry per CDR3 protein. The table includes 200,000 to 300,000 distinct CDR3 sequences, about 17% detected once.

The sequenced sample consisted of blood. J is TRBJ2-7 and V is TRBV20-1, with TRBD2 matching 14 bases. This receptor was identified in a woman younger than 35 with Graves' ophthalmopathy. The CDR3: CSAGLAGGQITYEQYF. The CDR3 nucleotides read TGCAGTGCTGGACTAGCGGGGGGCCAAATTACCTACGAGCAGTACTTC.